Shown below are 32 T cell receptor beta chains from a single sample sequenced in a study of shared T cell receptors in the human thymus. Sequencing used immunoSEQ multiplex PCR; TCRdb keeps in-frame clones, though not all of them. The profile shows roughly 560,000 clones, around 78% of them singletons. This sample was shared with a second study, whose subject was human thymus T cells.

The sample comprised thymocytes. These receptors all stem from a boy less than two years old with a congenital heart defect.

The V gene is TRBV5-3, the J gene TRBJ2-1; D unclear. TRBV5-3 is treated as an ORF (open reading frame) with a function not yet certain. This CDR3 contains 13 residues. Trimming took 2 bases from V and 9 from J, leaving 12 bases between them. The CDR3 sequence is CARSFPGSGEQFF. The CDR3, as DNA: TGTGCCAGAAGCTTTCCGGGTTCGGGTGAGCAGTTCTTC.

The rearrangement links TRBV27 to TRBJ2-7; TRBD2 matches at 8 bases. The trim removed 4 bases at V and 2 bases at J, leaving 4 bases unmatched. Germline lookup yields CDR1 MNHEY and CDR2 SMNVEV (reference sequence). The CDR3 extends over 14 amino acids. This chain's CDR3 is CASSWASGPYEQYF. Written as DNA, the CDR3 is TGTGCCAGCAGTTGGGCTAGCGGGCCCTACGAGCAGTACTTC.

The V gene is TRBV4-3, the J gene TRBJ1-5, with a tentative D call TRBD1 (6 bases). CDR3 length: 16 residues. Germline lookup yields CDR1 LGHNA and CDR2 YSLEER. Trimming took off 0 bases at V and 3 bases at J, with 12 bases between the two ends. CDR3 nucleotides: TGCGCCAGCAGCCAAGATAAAGGGACACCCAATCAGCCCCAGCATTTT. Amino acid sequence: CASSQDKGTPNQPQHF.

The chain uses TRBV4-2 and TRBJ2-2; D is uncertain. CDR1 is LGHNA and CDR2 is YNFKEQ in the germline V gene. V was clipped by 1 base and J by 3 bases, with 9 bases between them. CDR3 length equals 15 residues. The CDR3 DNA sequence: TGTGCCAGCAGCCAAGGTCACAATCACACCGGGGAGCTGTTTTTT. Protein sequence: CASSQGHNHTGELFF.

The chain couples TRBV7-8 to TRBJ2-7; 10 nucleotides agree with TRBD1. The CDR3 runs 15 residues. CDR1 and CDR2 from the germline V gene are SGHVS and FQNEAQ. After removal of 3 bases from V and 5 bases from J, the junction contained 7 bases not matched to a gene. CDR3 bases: TGTGCCAGCAGCTTCGGGGACAGGGGACGGGACGAGCAGTACTTC. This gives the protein CASSFGDRGRDEQYF.

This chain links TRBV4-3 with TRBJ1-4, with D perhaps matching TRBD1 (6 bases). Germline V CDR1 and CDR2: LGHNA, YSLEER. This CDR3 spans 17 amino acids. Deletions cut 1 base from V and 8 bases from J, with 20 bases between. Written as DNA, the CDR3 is TGCGCCAGCAGCCAAGCGGGAAGAGAGGGGGAGGGCGAAAAACTGTTTTTT. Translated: CASSQAGREGEGEKLFF.

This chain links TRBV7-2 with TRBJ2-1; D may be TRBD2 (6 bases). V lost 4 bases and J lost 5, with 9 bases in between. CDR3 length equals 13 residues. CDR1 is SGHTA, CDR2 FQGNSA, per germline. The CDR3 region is CASSSGLNNEQFF. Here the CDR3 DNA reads TGTGCCAGCAGCTCGGGACTGAACAATGAGCAGTTCTTC.

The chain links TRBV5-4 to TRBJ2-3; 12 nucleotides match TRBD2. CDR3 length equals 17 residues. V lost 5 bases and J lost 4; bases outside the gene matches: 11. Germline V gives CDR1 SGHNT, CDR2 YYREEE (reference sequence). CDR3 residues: CASSLSAGTSGPDTQYF. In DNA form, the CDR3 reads TGTGCCAGCAGTCTTTCCGCCGGGACTAGCGGGCCAGATACGCAGTATTTT.

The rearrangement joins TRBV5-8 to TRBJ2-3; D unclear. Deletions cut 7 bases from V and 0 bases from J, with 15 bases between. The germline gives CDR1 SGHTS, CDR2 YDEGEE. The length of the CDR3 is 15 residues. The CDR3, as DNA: TGTGCCAGCTACTACGAGTTGACTAGCACAGATACGCAGTATTTT. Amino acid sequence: CASYYELTSTDTQYF.

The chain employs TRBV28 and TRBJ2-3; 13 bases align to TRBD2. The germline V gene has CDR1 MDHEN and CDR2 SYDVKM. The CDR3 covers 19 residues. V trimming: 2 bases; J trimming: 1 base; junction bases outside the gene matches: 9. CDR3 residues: CASSLGLAGVSWGTDTQYF. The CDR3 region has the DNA TGTGCCAGCAGTTTAGGACTAGCGGGAGTGAGCTGGGGCACAGATACGCAGTATTTT.

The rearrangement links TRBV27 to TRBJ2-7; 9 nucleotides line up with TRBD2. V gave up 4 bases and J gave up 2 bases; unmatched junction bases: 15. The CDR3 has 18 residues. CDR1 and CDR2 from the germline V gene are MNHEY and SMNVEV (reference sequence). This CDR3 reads CASSSHTPSSGEPYEQYF. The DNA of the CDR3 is TGTGCCAGCAGTTCCCACACACCCTCTAGCGGGGAGCCCTACGAGCAGTACTTC.

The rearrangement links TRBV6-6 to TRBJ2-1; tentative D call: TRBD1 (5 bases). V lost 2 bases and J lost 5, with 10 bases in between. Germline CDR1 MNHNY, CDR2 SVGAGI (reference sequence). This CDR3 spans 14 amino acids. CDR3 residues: CASSYVGPDNEQFF. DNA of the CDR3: TGTGCCAGCAGTTACGTGGGGCCGGACAATGAGCAGTTCTTC.

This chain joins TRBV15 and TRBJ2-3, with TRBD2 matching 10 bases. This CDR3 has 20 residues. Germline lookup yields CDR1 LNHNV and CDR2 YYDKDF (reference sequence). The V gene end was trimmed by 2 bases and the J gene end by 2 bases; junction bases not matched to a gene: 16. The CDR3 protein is CATSRPAGLAARALTDTQYF. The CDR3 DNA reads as TGTGCCACCAGCAGACCAGCAGGACTAGCGGCACGGGCCCTCACAGATACGCAGTATTTT. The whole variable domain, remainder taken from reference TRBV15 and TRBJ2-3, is DAMVIQNPRYQVTQFGKPVTLSCSQTLNHNVMYWYQQKSSQAPKLLFHYYDKDFNNEADTPDNFQSRRPNTSFCFLDIRSPGLGDTAMYLCATSRPAGLAARALTDTQYFGPGTRLTVL.

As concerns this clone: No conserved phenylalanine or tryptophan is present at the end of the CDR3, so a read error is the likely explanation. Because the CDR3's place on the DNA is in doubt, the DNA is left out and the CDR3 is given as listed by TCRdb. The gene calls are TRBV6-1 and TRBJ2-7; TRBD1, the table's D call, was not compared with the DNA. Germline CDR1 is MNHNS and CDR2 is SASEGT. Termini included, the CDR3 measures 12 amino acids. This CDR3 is CASSERPGTGGL.

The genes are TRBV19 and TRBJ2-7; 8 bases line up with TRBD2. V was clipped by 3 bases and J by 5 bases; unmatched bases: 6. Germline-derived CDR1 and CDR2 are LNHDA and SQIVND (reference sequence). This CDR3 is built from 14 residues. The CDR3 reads CASSIREGHHEQYF. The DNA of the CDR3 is TGTGCCAGTAGTATTCGGGAGGGCCACCACGAGCAGTACTTC.

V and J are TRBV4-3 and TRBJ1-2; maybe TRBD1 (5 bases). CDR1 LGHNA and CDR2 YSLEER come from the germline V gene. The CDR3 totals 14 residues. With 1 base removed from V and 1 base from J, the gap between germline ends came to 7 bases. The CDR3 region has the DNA TGCGCCAGCAGCCAAGGACAGCGTAACTATGGCTACACCTTC. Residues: CASSQGQRNYGYTF.

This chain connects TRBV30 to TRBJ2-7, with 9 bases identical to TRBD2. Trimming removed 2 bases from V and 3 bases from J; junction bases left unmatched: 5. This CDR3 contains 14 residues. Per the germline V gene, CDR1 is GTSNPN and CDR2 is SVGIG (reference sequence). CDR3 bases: TGTGCCTGGAGTAGGGCTAGCGGGATCTACGAGCAGTACTTC. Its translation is CAWSRASGIYEQYF.

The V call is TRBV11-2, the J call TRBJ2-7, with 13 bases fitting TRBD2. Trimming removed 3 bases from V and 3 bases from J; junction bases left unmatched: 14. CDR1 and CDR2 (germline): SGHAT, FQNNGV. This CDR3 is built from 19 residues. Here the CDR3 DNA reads TGTGCCAGCAGCTTGCCGACTAGCGGGAGGTTCTTGGTCGGCTACGAGCAGTACTTC. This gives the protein CASSLPTSGRFLVGYEQYF.

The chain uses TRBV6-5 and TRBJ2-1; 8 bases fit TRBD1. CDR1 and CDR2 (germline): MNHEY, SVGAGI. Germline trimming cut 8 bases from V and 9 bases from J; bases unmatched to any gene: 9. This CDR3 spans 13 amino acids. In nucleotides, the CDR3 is TGTGCCAGCGTGGCAGGGGGCATCGGTGAGCAGTTCTTC. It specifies CASVAGGIGEQFF.

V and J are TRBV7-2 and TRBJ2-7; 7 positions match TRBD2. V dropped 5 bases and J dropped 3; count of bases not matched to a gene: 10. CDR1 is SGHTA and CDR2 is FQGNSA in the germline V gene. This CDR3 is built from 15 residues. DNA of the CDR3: TGTGCCAGCAGCCCCTCGGAGGAGCGGGGCTACGAGCAGTACTTC. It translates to CASSPSEERGYEQYF.

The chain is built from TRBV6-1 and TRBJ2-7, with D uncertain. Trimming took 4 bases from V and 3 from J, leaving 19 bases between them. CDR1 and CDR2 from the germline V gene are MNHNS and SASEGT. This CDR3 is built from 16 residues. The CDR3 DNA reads TGTGCCAGCAGTGCCCGGGTCTACACGGCCAACTACGAGCAGTACTTC. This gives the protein CASSARVYTANYEQYF.

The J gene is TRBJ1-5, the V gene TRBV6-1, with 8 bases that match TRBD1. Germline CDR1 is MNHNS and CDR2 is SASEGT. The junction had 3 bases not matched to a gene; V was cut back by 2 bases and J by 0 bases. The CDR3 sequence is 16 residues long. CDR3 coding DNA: TGTGCCAGCAGTGAACAGACAGGGGATAGCAATCAGCCCCAGCATTTT. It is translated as CASSEQTGDSNQPQHF.

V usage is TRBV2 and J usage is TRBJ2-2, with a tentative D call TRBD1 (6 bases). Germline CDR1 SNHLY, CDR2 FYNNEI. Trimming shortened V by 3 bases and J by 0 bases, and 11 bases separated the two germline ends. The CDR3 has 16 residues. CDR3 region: CASSEGHRPNTGELFF. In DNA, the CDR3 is TGTGCCAGCAGTGAGGGACATCGTCCGAACACCGGGGAGCTGTTTTTT.

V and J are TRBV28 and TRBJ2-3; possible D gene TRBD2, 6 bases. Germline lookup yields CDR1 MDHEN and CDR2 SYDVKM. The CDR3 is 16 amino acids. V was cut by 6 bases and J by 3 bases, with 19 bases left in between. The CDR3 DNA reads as TGTGCCAGCAGCCCCTCCGGGGGATTAGTGACAGATACGCAGTATTTT. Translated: CASSPSGGLVTDTQYF.

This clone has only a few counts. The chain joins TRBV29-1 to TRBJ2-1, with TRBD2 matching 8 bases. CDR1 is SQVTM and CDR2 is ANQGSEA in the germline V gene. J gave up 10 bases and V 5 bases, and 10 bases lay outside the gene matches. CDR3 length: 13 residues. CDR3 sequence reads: CSVRSRGGREQFF. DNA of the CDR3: TGCAGCGTTAGGTCCAGGGGCGGGAGGGAGCAGTTCTTC.

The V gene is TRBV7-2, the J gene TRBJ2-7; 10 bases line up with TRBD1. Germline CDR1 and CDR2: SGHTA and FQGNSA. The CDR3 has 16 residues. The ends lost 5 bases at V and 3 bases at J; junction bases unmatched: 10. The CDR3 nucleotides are TGTGCCAGCAGCCAGACAGGGGGCTATCTAGGCTACGAGCAGTACTTC. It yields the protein CASSQTGGYLGYEQYF.

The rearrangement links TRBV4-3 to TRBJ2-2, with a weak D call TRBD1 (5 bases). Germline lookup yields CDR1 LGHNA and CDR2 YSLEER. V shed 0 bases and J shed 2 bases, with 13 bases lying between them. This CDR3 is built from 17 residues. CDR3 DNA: TGCGCCAGCAGCCAAGACCCCCCTAGGGGTAACACCGGGGAGCTGTTTTTT. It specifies CASSQDPPRGNTGELFF.

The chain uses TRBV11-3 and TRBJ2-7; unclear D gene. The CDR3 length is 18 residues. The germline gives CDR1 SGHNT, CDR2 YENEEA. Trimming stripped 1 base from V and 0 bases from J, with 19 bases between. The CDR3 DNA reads TGTGCCAGCAGCTTAGGTACCGGGTCAGCTACCCGCTCCTACGAGCAGTACTTC. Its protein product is CASSLGTGSATRSYEQYF.

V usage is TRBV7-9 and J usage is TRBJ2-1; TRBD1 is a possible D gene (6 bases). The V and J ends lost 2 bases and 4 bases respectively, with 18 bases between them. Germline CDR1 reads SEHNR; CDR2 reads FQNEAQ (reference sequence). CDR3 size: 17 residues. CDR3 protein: CASSLYRAHREYNEQFF. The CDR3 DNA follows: TGTGCCAGCAGCTTATACAGGGCTCACAGGGAGTACAATGAGCAGTTCTTC. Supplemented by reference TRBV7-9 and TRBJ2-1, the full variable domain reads DTGVSQNPRHKITKRGQNVTFRCDPISEHNRLYWYRQTLGQGPEFLTYFQNEAQLEKSRLLSDRFSAERPKGSFSTLEIQRTEQGDSAMYLCASSLYRAHREYNEQFFGPGTRLTVL.

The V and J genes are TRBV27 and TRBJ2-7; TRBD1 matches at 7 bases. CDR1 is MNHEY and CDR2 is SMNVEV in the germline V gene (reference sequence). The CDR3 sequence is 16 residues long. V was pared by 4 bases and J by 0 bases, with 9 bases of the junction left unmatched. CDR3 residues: CASSSHRDRVSYEQYF. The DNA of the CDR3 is TGTGCCAGCAGTTCCCATCGGGACAGAGTCTCCTACGAGCAGTACTTC.

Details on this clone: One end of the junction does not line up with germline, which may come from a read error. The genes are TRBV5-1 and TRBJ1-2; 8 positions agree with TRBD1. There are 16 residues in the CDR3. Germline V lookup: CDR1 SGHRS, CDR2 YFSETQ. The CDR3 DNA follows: TGCGCCGGCAGCTTGGCTCGGACAGGGCTCTTGAAGGGCTACACCTTC. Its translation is CAGSLARTGLLKGYTF.

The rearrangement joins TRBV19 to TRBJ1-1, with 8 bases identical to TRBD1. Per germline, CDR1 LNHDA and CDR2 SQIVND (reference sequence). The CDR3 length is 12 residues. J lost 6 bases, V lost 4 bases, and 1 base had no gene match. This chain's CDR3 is CASSNRGAEAFF. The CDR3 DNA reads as TGTGCCAGTAGTAACAGGGGGGCTGAAGCTTTCTTT.